This T cell receptor (beta chain) was retrieved from a study of cytomegalovirus exposure and HLA in healthy donors. Study-wide background: A subsequent analysis reported that the 120 validation repertoires were produced on the same platform that had also been used for the 666 first-cohort repertoires.

Study conclusions and caveats: Reports indicated that the classifier achieved high specificity and sensitivity in diagnosing cytomegalovirus status. Specific recognition of CMV antigens was confirmed in vitro for a few chains (all CMV-associated). Rarity marked most TCR sequences, yet some public TCRs occurred in many donors.

Germline V CDR1 and CDR2: GTSNPN, SVGIG (reference sequence). This CDR3 spans 14 amino acids. Trimming left V 2 bases short and J 0 bases short, with 8 bases between. Remarks on this clone: What it recognizes is unknown.

The table came from immunoSEQ multiplex PCR; TCRdb's copy has only in-frame clones and leaves some out. The sample lists over 150,000 clones, approximately 96% occurring once. The receptor was derived from a woman aged 18-35 years in good health and CMV-seronegative. V usage is TRBV30 and J usage is TRBJ2-1; D gene unclear. Input material: PBMCs. CDR3 protein: CAWSSESSYNEQFF. In DNA, the CDR3 is TGTGCCTGGAGTTCGGAGAGCTCCTACAATGAGCAGTTCTTC.